Below are 2 T cell receptor beta chains sequenced from a single sample in a study of T cell clonotyping in hematopoietic cell transplantation. Specified time point: recipient sample about 28 days before transplant, after cytoreduction. The protocol was immunoSEQ multiplex PCR, while the TCRdb copy is restricted to in-frame clones and leaves out a portion. Counted here are approximately 25,000 clones, about 79% occurring once; the ten biggest clones make up approximately 24%. Source: peripheral blood mononuclear cells, taken before stem cell transplant. The receptors derive from a woman in her sixties with acute myeloid leukemia. Some clones in this sample may be carry-over from other donors' samples.

This clone was found once. The CDR3 is CASSLAGADQPQHF. CDR3 DNA: TGTGCCAGCAGCTTAGCAGGGGCGGATCAGCCCCAGCATTTT. This chain connects TRBV7-2 to TRBJ1-5, with D maybe TRBD1 (5 bases). The CDR3 length is 14 residues. Per the germline V gene, CDR1 is SGHTA and CDR2 is FQGNSA. V lost 0 bases to trimming and J lost 5 bases, with 8 bases between them.

V and J are TRBV21-1 and TRBJ1-2. TRBV21-1 is a documented pseudogene. The CDR3 is 14 amino acids. The chain's CDR3 is CASNVPRKSYGYTF. The CDR3 region has the DNA TGTGCCAGCAACGTCCCCCGGAAATCCTATGGCTACACCTTC.